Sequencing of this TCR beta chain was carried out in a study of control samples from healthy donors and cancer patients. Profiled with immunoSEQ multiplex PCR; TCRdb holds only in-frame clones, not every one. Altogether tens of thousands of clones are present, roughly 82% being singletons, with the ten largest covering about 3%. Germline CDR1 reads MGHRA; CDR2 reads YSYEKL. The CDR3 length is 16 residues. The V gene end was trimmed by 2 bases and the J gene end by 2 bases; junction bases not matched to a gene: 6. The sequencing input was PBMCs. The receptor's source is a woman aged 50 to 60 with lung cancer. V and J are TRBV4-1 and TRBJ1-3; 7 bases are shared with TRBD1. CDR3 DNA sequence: TGCGCCAGCAGCCAACAAACAGGGGTACCTGGAAACACCATATATTTT. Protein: CASSQQTGVPGNTIYF.